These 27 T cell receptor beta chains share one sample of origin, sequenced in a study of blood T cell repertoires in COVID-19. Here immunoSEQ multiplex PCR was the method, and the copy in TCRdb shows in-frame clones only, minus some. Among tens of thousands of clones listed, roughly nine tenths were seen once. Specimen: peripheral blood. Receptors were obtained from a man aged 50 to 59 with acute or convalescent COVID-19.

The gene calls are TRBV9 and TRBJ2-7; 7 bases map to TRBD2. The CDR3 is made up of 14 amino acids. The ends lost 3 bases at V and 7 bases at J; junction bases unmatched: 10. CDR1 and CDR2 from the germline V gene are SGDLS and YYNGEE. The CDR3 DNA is TGTGCCAGCAGCGGGCGGGGGTTTGCTGGTGAGCAGTACTTC. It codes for CASSGRGFAGEQYF.

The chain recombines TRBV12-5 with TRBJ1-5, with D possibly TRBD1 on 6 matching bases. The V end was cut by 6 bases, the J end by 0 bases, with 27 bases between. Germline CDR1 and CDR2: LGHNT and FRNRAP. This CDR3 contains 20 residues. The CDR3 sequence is CASGPSQKLTGTYSNQPQHF. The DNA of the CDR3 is TGTGCTAGTGGCCCTTCTCAAAAACTCACAGGGACCTATAGCAATCAGCCCCAGCATTTT.

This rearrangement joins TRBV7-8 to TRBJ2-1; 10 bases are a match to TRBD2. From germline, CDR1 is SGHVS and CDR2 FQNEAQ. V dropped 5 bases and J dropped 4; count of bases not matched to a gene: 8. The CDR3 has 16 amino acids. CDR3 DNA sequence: TGTGCCAGCAGCACAGACACTAGCGGGAAGTACAATGAGCAGTTCTTC. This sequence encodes CASSTDTSGKYNEQFF.

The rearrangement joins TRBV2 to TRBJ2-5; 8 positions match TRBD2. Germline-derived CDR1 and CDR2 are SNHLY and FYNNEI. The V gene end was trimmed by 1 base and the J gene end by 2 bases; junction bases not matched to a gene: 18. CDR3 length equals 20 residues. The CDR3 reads CASSEEIGGLAGTLQETQYF. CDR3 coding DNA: TGTGCCAGCAGTGAAGAAATAGGGGGGCTAGCGGGCACCCTTCAAGAGACCCAGTACTTC.

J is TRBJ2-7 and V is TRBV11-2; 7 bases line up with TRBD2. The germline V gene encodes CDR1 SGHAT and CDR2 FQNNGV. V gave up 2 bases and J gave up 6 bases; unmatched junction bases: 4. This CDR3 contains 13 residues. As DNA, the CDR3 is TGTGCCAGCAGCTTACGACTAGCCTCCGAGCAGTACTTC. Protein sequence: CASSLRLASEQYF. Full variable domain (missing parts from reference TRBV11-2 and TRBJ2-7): EAGVAQSPRYKIIEKRQSVAFWCNPISGHATLYWYQQILGQGPKLLIQFQNNGVVDDSQLPKDRFSAERLKGVDSTLKIQPAKLEDSAVYLCASSLRLASEQYFGPGTRLTVT.

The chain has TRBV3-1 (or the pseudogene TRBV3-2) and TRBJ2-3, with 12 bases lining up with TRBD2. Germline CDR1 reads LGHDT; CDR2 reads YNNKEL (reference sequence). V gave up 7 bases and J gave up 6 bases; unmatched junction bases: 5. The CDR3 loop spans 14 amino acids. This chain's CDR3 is CASNGLAGSDTQYF. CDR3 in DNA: TGTGCCAGCAACGGACTAGCGGGATCGGATACGCAGTATTTT.

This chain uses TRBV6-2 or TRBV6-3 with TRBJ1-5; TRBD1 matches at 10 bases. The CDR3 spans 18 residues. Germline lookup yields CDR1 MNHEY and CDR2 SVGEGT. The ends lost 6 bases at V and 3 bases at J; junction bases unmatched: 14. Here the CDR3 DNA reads TGTGCCAGCAGCACCATACCGGGACAGGGGCTACTCAATCAGCCCCAGCATTTT. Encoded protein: CASSTIPGQGLLNQPQHF.

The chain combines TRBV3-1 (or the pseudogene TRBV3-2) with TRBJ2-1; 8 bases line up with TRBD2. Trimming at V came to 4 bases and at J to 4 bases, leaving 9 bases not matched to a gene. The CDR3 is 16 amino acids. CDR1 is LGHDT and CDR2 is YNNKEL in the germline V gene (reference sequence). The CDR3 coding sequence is TGTGCCAGCAGCCTGGGCTCTAGCGGGCAATACAATGAGCAGTTCTTC. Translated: CASSLGSSGQYNEQFF.

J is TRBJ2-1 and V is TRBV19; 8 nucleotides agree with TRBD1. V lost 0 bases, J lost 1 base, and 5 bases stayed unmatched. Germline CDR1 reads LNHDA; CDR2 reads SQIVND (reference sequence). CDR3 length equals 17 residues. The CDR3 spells CASSIDLGQGSYNEQFF. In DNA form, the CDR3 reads TGTGCCAGTAGTATAGATCTAGGACAGGGATCCTACAATGAGCAGTTCTTC. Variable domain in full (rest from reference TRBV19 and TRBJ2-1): DGGITQSPKYLFRKEGQNVTLSCEQNLNHDAMYWYRQDPGQGLRLIYYSQIVNDFQKGDIAEGYSVSREKKESFPLTVTSAQKNPTAFYLCASSIDLGQGSYNEQFFGPGTRLTVL.

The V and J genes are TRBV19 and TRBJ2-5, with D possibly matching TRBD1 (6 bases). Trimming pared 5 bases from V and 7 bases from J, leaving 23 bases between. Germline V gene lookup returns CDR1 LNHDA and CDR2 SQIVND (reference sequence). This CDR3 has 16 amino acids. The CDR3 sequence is CASSHPGHQNRWTQYF. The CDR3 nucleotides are TGTGCCAGTAGTCACCCGGGACACCAGAATAGATGGACCCAGTACTTC.

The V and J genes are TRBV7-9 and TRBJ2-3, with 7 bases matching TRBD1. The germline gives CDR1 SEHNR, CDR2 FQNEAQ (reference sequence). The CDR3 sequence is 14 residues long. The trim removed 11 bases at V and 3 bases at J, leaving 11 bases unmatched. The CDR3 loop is CAGNRAQGTDTQYF. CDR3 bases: TGTGCCGGGAACCGGGCACAGGGGACAGATACGCAGTATTTT. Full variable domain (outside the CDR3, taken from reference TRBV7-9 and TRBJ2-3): DTGVSQNPRHKITKRGQNVTFRCDPISEHNRLYWYRQTLGQGPEFLTYFQNEAQLEKSRLLSDRFSAERPKGSFSTLEIQRTEQGDSAMYLCAGNRAQGTDTQYFGPGTRLTVL.

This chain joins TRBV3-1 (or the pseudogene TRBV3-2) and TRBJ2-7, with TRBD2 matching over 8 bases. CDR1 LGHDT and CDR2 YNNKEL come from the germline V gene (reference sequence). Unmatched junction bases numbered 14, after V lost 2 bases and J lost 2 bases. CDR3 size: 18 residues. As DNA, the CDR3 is TGTGCCAGCAGCCAAAAATCGATGCGGGAGGATCACACCTACGAGCAGTACTTC. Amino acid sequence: CASSQKSMREDHTYEQYF.

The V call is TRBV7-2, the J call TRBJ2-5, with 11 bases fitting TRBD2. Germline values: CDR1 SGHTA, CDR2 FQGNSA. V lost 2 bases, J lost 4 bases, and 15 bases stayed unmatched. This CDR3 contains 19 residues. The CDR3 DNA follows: TGTGCCAGCAGCTTACATACTAGCGGGAGCAATGTAGTAGTAGAGACCCAGTACTTC. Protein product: CASSLHTSGSNVVVETQYF.

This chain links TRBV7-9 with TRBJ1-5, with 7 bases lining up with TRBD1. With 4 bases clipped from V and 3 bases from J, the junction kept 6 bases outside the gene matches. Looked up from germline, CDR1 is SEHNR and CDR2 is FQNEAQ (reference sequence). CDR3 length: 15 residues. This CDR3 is CASSYGTALNQPQHF. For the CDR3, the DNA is TGTGCCAGCAGCTACGGGACAGCCCTCAATCAGCCCCAGCATTTT.

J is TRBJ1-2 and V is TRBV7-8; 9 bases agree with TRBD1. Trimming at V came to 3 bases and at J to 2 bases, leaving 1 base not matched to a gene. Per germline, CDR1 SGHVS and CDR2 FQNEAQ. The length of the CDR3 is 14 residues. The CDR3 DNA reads TGTGCCAGCAGCTTCGGGACAGGGAACTATGGCTACACCTTC. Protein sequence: CASSFGTGNYGYTF.

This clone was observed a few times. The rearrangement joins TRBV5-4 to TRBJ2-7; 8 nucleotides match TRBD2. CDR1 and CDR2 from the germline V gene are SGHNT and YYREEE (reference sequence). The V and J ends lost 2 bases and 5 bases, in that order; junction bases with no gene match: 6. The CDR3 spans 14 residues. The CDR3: CASSLSGRGDEQYF. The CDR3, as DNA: TGTGCCAGCAGCTTAAGCGGGAGAGGGGACGAGCAGTACTTC.

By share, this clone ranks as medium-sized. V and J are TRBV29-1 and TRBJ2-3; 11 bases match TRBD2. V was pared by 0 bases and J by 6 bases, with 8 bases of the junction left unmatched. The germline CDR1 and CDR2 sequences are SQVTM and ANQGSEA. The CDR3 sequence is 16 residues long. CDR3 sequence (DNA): TGCAGCGTTGAAGATCTAACTAGCGGGAGATATGATACGCAGTATTTT. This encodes CSVEDLTSGRYDTQYF.

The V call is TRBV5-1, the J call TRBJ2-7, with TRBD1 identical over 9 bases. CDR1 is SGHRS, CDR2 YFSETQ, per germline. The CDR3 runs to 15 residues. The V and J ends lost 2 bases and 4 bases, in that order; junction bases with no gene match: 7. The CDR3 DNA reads TGCGCCAGCAGCTTTTTTGGGGACAGGGCGTACGAGCAGTACTTC. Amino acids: CASSFFGDRAYEQYF.

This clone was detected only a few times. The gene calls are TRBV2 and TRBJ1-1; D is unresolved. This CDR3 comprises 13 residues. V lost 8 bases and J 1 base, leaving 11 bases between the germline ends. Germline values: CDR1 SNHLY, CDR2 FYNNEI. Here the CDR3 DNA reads TGTGCCAGCTGGGAGGGAAAGAACACTGAAGCTTTCTTT. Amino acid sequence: CASWEGKNTEAFF.

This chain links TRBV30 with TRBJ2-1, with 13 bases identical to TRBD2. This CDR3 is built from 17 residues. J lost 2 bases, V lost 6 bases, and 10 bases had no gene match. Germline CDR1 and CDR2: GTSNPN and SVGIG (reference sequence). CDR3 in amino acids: CACGTSGILMTYNEQFF. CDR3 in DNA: TGTGCCTGCGGGACTAGCGGGATTTTAATGACCTACAATGAGCAGTTCTTC.

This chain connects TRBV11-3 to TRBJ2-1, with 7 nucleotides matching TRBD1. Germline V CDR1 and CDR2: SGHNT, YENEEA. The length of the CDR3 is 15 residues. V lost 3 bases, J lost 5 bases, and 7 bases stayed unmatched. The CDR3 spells CASSFRQGRHNEQFF. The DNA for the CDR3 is TGTGCCAGCAGCTTTCGACAGGGTCGGCACAATGAGCAGTTCTTC.

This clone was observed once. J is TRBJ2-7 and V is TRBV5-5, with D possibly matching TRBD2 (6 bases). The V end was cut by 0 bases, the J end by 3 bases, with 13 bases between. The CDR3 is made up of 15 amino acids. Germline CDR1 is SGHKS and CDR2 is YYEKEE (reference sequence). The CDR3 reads CASSLEGGGFYEQYF. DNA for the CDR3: TGTGCCAGCAGCTTGGAGGGCGGAGGGTTCTACGAGCAGTACTTC.

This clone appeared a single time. CDR3 sequence: CASSVSRGNQETQYF. CDR3 coding DNA: TGTGCCAGCAGCGTCTCCAGGGGGAACCAAGAGACCCAGTACTTC. V is TRBV9 and J is TRBJ2-5, with 7 bases identical to TRBD1. CDR3 length equals 15 residues. CDR1 is SGDLS and CDR2 is YYNGEE in the germline V gene. With 2 bases clipped from V and 0 bases from J, the junction kept 4 bases outside the gene matches.

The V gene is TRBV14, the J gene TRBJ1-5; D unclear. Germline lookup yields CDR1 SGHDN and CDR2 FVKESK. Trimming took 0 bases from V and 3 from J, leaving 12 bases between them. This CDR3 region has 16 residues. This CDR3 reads CASSQDTGVPNQPQHF. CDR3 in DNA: TGTGCCAGCAGCCAAGATACGGGAGTCCCCAATCAGCCCCAGCATTTT. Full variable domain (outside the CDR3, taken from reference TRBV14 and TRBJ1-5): EAGVTQFPSHSVIEKGQTVTLRCDPISGHDNLYWYRRVMGKEIKFLLHFVKESKQDESGMPNNRFLAERTGGTYSTLKVQPAELEDSGVYFCASSQDTGVPNQPQHFGDGTRLSIL.

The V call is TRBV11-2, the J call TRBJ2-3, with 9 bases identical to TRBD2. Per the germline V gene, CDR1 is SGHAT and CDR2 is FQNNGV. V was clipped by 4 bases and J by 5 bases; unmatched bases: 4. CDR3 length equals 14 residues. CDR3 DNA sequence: TGTGCCAGCAGCTGGGGACTAGCAATAGATACGCAGTATTTT. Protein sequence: CASSWGLAIDTQYF.

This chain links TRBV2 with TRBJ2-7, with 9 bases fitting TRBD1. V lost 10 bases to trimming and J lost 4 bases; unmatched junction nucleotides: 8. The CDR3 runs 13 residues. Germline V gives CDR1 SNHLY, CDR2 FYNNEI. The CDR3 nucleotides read TGTGCCATCCAGGACAGGGGTAGGTACGAGCAGTACTTC. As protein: CAIQDRGRYEQYF.

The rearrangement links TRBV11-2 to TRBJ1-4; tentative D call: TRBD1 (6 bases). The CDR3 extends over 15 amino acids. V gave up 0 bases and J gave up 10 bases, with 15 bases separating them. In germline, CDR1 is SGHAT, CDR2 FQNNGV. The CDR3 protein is CASSLDNRDGGKLFF. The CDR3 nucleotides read TGTGCCAGCAGCTTAGATAACAGGGATGGGGGAAAACTGTTTTTT.